The rows below give T cell receptor beta chains drawn from one sample of a study of blood T cell repertoires in COVID-19. The repertoire was sequenced with immunoSEQ multiplex PCR; TCRdb's copy has only in-frame clones and lacks some. The table lists more than 200,000 clones, approximately 80% of them singletons. Sequenced sample: PBMCs or T cells enriched from blood (not recorded which). The source of these receptors is a man aged 25 to 40 with acute COVID-19. CDR3s include the opening cysteine and the closing phenylalanine or tryptophan. The order of the fields is V gene, J gene, CDR3 protein.

>TRBV24-1|TRBJ1-1
CATSDPRGVAFF
>TRBV9|TRBJ2-1
CASSVDRGLNEQFF
>TRBV9|TRBJ1-4
CASSVGLGGEKLFF
>TRBV5-3|TRBJ2-1
CARSPGTSGGPMQGNEQFF
>TRBV7-4|TRBJ1-5
CARPKPGIDQPQHF
>TRBV15|TRBJ1-4
CATSRDLPGANEKLFF
>TRBV6-5|TRBJ1-6
CASSRGVDTPLHF
>TRBV6-5|TRBJ1-4
CASSYTTGVGEKLFF
>TRBV9|TRBJ1-2
CASSVAGTGLYGYTF
>TRBV5-1|TRBJ1-2
CASSLGQSYGYTF
>TRBV5-1|TRBJ2-2
CASSLARGITGELFF
>TRBV6-1|TRBJ1-2
CASTWDSRNYGYTF
>TRBV9|TRBJ2-5
CASSVDASEETQYF
>TRBV18|TRBJ1-1
CASSPEQGSMNTEAFF
>TRBV12-5|TRBJ1-6
CASGDPRGLNSPLHF
>TRBV25-1|TRBJ1-1
CASSEWGNTEAFF
>TRBV5-1|TRBJ2-1
CASSLGPGLDEQFF
>TRBV3-1/TRBV3-2|TRBJ2-2
CASSQDRGQGFNGELFF
>TRBV6-1|TRBJ2-7
CASSAASGNEQYF
>TRBV4-1|TRBJ2-2
CASSSPTANTGELFF
>TRBV2|TRBJ2-2
CASRGDSTGELFF
>TRBV18|TRBJ1-6
CASSPSLSSYNSPLHF
>TRBV2|TRBJ1-2
CASSEEQGVYGYTF
>TRBV19|TRBJ2-7
CASSMTAGPYYEQYF
>TRBV7-9|TRBJ2-7
CASSPKQGSKQYF
>TRBV3-1/TRBV3-2|TRBJ2-3
CASSLRRGGGDTQYF
>TRBV19|TRBJ1-2
CASLAQGGSRGYTF
>TRBV28|TRBJ1-6
CASSFLTGPNSPLHF
>TRBV5-1|TRBJ2-2
CASSLQAQTGAGELFF
>TRBV10-3|TRBJ2-6
CASTLAGAYSGANVLTF
>TRBV27|TRBJ1-1
CASSGLYTEAFF
>TRBV6-5|TRBJ2-7
CASSYEASPLYEQYF
>TRBV12-5|TRBJ2-5
CASFQRGKETQYF
>TRBV5-1|TRBJ2-3
CASSPPGFGDTQYF
>TRBV3-1/TRBV3-2|TRBJ1-1
CASSQPRTEAFF
>TRBV10-3|TRBJ2-3
CAISAFSTDTQYF
>TRBV25-1|TRBJ1-4
CATGDRAGEKLFF
>TRBV6-5|TRBJ1-1
CASTNGERRAFF
>TRBV6-5|TRBJ1-2
CASSSGGDRAYGYTF
>TRBV27|TRBJ2-3
CASSLSSGQGATDTQYF
>TRBV6-5|TRBJ2-1
CASSLLGTSNEQFF
>TRBV25-1|TRBJ1-1
CASSEGVRVETEAFF
>TRBV7-6|TRBJ1-2
CASSLSPHKDILVDGYTF
>TRBV19|TRBJ2-1
CASSPRSSYNEQFF
>TRBV2|TRBJ2-3
CASSDGGRADTQYF
>TRBV19|TRBJ1-4
CASRRDGEKLFF
>TRBV24-1|TRBJ1-5
CATSDSGGSNQPQHF
>TRBV5-6|TRBJ1-2
CASSLVAGISGYTF
>TRBV19|TRBJ1-3
CASTRGGAGNTIYF
>TRBV6-5|TRBJ2-1
CASRDYSHNEQFF
>TRBV23-1|TRBJ2-2
CASSCLTGQPGANTGELFF
>TRBV11-2|TRBJ2-7
CASSYYRDYDEQYF
>TRBV7-2|TRBJ1-2
CASSRDRADYGYTF
>TRBV27|TRBJ2-7
CASSLSPAGYEQYF
>TRBV5-1|TRBJ2-3
CASSWSADTQYF
>TRBV10-1|TRBJ1-5
CASSESPGDQPQHF
>TRBV2|TRBJ2-5
CASSEALQLAGDRWTQYF
>TRBV28|TRBJ1-5
CASKSHGQPQHF
>TRBV14|TRBJ2-7
CASSQAGQGGPVTYEQYF
>TRBV2|TRBJ2-7
CASSPGLAEQYF